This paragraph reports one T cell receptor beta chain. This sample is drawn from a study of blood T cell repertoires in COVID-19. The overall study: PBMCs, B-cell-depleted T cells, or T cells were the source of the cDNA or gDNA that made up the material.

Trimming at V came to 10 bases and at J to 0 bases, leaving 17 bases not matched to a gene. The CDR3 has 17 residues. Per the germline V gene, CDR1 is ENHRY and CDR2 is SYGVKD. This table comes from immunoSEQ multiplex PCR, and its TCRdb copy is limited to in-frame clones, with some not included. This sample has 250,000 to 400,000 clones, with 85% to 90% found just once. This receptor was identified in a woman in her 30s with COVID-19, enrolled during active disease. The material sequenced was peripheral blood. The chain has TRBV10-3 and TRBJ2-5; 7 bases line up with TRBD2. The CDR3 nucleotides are TGTGCCACCGGAGATCGATTAGCGGGCACGTACCAAGAGACCCAGTACTTC. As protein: CATGDRLAGTYQETQYF.